The sequence of this TCR beta chain was determined in a study of T cells in localized non-small cell lung cancer. Produced via immunoSEQ multiplex PCR; TCRdb's table is partial and in-frame only. The sample yields 25,000 to 35,000 clones, about nine tenths seen once. Details on this clone: Its specificity is not known.

The V end was cut by 6 bases, the J end by 6 bases, with 18 bases between. Germline V gives CDR1 SNHLY, CDR2 FYNNEI. The CDR3 sequence is 14 residues long. Study conclusions and caveats: Uninvolved adjacent lung showed peak T cell clonality, exceeding tumor. Appearance in adjacent lung was seen for a median around 61 of the top 100 tumor clones. Greater blood T cell density accompanied longer overall survival.

This receptor was identified in a man aged 40-75 years with stage II lung adenocarcinoma. The sequenced sample was PBMCs, obtained before any cancer treatment. This chain uses TRBV2 with TRBJ2-7; D might be TRBD2 (6 bases). CDR3 loop: CASRVWGVDSEQYF. CDR3 DNA: TGTGCCAGCAGAGTTTGGGGGGTCGACTCCGAGCAGTACTTC.